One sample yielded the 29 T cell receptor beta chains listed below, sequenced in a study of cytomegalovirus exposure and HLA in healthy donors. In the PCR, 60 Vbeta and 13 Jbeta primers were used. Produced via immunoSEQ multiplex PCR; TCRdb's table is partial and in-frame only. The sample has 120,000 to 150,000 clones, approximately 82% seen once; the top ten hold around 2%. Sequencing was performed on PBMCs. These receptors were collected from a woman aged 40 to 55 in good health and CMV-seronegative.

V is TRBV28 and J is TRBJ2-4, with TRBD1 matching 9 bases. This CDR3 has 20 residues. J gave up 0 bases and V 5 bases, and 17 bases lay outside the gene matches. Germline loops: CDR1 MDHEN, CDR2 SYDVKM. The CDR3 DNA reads TGTGCCAGCAGTCCCCGGTGGGGGACAGGGAAATGGGCAGCCAAAAACATTCAGTACTTC. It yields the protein CASSPRWGTGKWAAKNIQYF.

Here the CDR3 reads CASSLLGRQGATPYEQYF. The CDR3 coding sequence is TGTGCCAGCAGCTTATTAGGTAGGCAGGGGGCTACCCCCTACGAGCAGTACTTC. V is TRBV7-9 and J is TRBJ2-7; 8 positions agree with TRBD1. The germline V gene has CDR1 SEHNR and CDR2 FQNEAQ (reference sequence). The CDR3 sequence is 18 residues long. The junction had 14 bases not matched to a gene; V was cut back by 2 bases and J by 2 bases. The entire variable domain, with the rest obtained from reference TRBV7-9 and TRBJ2-7, is as follows: DTGVSQNPRHKITKRGQNVTFRCDPISEHNRLYWYRQTLGQGPEFLTYFQNEAQLEKSRLLSDRFSAERPKGSFSTLEIQRTEQGDSAMYLCASSLLGRQGATPYEQYFGPGTRLTVT.

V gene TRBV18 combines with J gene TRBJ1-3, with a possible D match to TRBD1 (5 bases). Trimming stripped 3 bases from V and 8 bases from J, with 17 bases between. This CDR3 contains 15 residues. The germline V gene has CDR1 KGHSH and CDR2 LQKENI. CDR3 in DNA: TGTGCCAGCTCACCCAGGGCGGACATTACAGACACCATATATTTT. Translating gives CASSPRADITDTIYF.

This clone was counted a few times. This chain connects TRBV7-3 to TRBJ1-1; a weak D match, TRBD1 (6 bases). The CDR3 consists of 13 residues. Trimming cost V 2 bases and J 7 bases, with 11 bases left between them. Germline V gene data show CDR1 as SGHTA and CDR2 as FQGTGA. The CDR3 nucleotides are TGTGCCAGCAGCTTATCGGGACAAAGTGAAGCTTTCTTT. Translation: CASSLSGQSEAFF.

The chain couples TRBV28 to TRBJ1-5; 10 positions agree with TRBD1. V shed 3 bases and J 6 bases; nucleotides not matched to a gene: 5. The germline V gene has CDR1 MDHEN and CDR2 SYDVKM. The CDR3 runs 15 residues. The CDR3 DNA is TGTGCCAGCAGTTTCCGACAGGGGGCGCGTCAGCCCCAGCATTTT. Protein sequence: CASSFRQGARQPQHF.

CDR3 DNA sequence: TGTGCCAGCAGCTTAGATGCTAACTCTGGAAACACCATATATTTT. This sequence encodes CASSLDANSGNTIYF. V is TRBV7-2 and J is TRBJ1-3; D unresolved. The germline gives CDR1 SGHTA, CDR2 FQGNSA. Trimming took 1 base from V and 0 from J, leaving 7 bases between them. CDR3 length: 15 amino acids.

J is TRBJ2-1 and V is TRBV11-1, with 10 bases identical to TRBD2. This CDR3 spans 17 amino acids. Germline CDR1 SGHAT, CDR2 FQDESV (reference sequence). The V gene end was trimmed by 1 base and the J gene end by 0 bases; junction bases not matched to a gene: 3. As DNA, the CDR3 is TGTGCCAGCAGCTTAGAGGCTAGCGGGGGCTCCTACAATGAGCAGTTCTTC. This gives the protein CASSLEASGGSYNEQFF.

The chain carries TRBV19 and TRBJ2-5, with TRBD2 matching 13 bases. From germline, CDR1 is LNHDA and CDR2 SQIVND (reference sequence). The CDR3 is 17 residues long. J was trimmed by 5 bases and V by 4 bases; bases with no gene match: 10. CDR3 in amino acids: CASSTATSGRARETQYF. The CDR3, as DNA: TGTGCCAGTAGTACCGCCACTAGCGGGAGGGCACGGGAGACCCAGTACTTC.

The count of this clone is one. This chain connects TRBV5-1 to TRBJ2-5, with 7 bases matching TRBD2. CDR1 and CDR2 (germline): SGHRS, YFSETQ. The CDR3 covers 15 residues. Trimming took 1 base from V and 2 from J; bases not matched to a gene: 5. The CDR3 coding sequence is TGCGCCAGCAGCTTGATGGGGACTACTCAAGAGACCCAGTACTTC. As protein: CASSLMGTTQETQYF.

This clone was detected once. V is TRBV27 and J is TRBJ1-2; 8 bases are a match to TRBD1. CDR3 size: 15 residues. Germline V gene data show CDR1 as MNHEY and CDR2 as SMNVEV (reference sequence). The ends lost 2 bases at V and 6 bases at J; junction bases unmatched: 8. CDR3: CASSLQGARFHGYTF. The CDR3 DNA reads TGTGCCAGCAGTTTACAGGGGGCGAGATTTCATGGCTACACCTTC.

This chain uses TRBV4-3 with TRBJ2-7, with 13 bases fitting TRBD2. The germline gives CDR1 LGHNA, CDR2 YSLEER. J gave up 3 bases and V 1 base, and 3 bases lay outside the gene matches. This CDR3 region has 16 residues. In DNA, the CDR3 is TGCGCCAGCAGCCAAGGGGGACTAGCGGGAATCTACGAGCAGTACTTC. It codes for CASSQGGLAGIYEQYF.

The DNA for the CDR3 is TGTGCCAGCAGCGACAGGGGCATCGGGGAGCTGTTTTTT. As protein: CASSDRGIGELFF. This chain uses TRBV2 with TRBJ2-2, with TRBD1 matching 8 bases. J gave up 7 bases and V 6 bases, and 4 bases lay outside the gene matches. There are 13 residues in the CDR3. The germline CDR1 and CDR2 sequences are SNHLY and FYNNEI.

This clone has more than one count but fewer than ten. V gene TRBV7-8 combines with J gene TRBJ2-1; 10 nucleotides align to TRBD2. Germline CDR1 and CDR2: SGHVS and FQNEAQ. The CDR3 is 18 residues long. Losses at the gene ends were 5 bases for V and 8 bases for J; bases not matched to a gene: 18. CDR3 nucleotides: TGTGCCAGCAGCCAAGAGACTAGCGGGTCCTTATTGGGCGATGAGCAGTTCTTC. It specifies CASSQETSGSLLGDEQFF.

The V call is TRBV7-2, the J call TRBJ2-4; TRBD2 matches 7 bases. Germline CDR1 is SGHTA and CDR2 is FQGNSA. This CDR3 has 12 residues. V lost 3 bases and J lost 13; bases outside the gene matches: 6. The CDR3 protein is CASSFTSGAQYF. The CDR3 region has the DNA TGTGCCAGCAGCTTTACCAGCGGGGCCCAGTACTTC.

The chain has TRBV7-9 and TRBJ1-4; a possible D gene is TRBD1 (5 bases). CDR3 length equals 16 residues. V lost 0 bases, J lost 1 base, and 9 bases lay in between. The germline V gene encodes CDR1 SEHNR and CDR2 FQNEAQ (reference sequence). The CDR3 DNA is TGTGCCAGCAGCTTAGCTCGGGGACTAACTAATGAAAAACTGTTTTTT. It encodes CASSLARGLTNEKLFF.

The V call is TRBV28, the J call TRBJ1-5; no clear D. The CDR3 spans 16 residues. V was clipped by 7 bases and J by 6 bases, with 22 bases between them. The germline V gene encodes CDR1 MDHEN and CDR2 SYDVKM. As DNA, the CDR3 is TGTGCCAGCACCTCGGCGCGGGATTTTGGTATTCAGCCCCAGCATTTT. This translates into CASTSARDFGIQPQHF.

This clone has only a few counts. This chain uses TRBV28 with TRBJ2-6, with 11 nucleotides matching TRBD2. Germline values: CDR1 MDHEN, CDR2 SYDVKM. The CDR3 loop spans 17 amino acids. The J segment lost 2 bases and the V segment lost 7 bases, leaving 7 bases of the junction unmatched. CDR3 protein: CASTSLAGGAGANVLTF. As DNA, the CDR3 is TGTGCCAGCACCAGTCTAGCGGGAGGCGCTGGGGCCAACGTCCTGACTTTC.

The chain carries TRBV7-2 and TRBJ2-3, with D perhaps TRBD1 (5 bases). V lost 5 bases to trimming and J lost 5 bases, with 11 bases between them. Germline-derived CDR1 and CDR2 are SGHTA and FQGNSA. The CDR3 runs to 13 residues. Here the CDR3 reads CASSRWTKDTQYF. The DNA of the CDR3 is TGTGCCAGCAGCCGTTGGACAAAAGATACGCAGTATTTT.

The DNA of the CDR3 is TGCGCCAGCAGCTTGGGGGGACAGGGAGGGAGGCAGTTCTTC. It yields the protein CASSLGGQGGRQFF. The chain uses TRBV5-1 and TRBJ2-1; 9 bases are a match to TRBD1. The length of the CDR3 is 14 residues. The germline CDR1 and CDR2 sequences are SGHRS and YFSETQ. The junction had 7 bases not matched to a gene; V was cut back by 0 bases and J by 12 bases.

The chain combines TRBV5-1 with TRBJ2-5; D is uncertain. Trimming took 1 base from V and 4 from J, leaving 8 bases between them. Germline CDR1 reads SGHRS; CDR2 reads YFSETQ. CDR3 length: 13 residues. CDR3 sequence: CASSLFPGETQYF. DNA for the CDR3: TGCGCCAGCAGCTTGTTTCCGGGAGAGACCCAGTACTTC.

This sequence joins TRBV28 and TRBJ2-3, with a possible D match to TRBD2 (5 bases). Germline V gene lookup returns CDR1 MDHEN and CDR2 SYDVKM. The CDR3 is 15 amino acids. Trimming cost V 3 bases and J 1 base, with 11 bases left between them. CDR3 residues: CASSLRRVGTDTQYF. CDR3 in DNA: TGTGCCAGCAGTTTGAGGCGGGTGGGCACAGATACGCAGTATTTT.

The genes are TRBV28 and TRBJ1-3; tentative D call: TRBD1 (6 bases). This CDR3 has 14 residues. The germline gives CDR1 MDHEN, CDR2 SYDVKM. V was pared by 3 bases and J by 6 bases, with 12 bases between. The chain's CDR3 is CASSLYPGANTIYF. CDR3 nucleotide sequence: TGTGCCAGCAGTTTGTATCCAGGGGCAAACACCATATATTTT.

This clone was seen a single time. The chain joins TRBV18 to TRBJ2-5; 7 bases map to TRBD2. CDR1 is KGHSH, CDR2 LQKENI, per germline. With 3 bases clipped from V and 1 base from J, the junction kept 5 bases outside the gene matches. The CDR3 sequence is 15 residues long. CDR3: CASSPRDYSQETQYF. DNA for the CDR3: TGTGCCAGCTCACCTCGGGACTACAGCCAAGAGACCCAGTACTTC.

For the CDR3, the DNA is TGCGCCAGCAGCCAAGAACTAGGTTCGGGCTACGAGCAGTACTTC. It is translated as CASSQELGSGYEQYF. V gene TRBV4-3 combines with J gene TRBJ2-5, with D maybe TRBD2 (5 bases). The J call may be incorrect, as the DNA end agrees better with TRBJ2-7. CDR3 length: 15 residues. The V gene's germline CDR1 is LGHNA and CDR2 YSLEER.

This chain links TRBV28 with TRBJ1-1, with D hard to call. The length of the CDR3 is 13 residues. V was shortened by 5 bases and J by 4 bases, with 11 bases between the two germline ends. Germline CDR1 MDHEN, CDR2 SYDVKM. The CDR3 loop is CASSPLSGTEAFF. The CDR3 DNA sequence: TGTGCCAGCAGTCCCTTAAGCGGCACTGAAGCTTTCTTT.

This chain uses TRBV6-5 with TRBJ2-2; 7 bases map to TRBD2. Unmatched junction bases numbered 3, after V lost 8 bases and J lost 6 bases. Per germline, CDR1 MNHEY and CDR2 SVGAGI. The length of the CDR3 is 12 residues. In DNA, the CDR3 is TGTGCCAGCGGGAGGGCCCCCGGGGAGCTGTTTTTT. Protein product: CASGRAPGELFF.

The CDR3 sequence is CASSLGTGYHEQYF. CDR3 nucleotide sequence: TGTGCCAGCAGTTTAGGGACAGGGTACCACGAGCAGTACTTC. This chain links TRBV28 with TRBJ2-7; 9 bases line up with TRBD1. Germline V gene sequence: CDR1 MDHEN, CDR2 SYDVKM. The CDR3 length is 14 residues. The trim removed 2 bases at V and 5 bases at J, leaving 4 bases unmatched.

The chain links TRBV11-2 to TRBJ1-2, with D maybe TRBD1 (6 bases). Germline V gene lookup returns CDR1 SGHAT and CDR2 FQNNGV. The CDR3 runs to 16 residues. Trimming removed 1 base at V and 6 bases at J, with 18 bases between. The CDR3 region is CASSLVSLGGANGYTF. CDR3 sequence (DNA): TGTGCCAGCAGCTTAGTAAGTTTAGGGGGGGCAAATGGCTACACCTTC.

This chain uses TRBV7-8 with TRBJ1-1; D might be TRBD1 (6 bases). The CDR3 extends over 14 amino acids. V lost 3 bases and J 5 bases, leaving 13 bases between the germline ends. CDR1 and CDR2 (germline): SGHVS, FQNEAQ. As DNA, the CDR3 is TGTGCCAGCAGCTTTTTCAGGGGTCAGACTGAAGCTTTCTTT. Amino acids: CASSFFRGQTEAFF.